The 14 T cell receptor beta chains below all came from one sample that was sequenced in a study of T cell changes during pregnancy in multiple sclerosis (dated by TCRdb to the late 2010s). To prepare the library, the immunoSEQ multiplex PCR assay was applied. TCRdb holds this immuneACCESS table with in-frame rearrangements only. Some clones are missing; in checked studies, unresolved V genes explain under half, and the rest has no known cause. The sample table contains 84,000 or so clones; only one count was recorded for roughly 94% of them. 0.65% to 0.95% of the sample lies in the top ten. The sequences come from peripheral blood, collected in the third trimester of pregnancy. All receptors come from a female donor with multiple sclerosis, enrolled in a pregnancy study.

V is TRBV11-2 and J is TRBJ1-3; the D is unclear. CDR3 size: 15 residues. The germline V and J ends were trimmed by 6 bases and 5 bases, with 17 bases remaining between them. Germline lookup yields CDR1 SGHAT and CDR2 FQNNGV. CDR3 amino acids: CASREAGKRRNTIYF. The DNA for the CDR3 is TGTGCCAGCAGGGAGGCAGGAAAAAGAAGAAACACCATATATTTT.

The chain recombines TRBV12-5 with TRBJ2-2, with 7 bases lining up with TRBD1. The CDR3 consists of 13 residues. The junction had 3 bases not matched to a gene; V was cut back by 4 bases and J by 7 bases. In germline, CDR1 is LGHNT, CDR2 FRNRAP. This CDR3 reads CASGSSGGGELFF. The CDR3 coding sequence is TGTGCTAGTGGTTCCTCAGGGGGCGGGGAGCTGTTTTTT.

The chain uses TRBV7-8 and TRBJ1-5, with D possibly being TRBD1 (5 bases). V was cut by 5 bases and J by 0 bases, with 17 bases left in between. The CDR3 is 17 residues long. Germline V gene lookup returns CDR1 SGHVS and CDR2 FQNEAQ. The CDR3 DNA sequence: TGTGCCAGCAGCCAAAACCCAGGGTTTTATAGCAATCAGCCCCAGCATTTT. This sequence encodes CASSQNPGFYSNQPQHF.

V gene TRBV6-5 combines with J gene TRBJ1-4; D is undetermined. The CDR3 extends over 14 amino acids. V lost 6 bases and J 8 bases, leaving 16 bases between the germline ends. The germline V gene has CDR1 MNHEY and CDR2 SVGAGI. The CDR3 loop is CASSLEGTWEKLFF. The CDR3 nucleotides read TGTGCCAGCAGCCTGGAGGGTACTTGGGAAAAACTGTTTTTT.

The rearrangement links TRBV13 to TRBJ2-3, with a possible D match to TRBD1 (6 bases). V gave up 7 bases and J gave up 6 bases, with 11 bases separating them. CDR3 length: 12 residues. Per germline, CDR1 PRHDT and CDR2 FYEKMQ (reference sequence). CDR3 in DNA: TGTGCCAGCAATACAGGGTGGGATACGCAGTATTTT. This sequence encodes CASNTGWDTQYF.

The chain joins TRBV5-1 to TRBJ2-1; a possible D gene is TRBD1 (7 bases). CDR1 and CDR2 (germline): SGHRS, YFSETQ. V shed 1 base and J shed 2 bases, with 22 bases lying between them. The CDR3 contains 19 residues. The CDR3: CASSLKGGEGGIPYNEQFF. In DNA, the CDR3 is TGCGCCAGCAGCTTGAAAGGGGGCGAGGGGGGAATACCCTACAATGAGCAGTTCTTC.

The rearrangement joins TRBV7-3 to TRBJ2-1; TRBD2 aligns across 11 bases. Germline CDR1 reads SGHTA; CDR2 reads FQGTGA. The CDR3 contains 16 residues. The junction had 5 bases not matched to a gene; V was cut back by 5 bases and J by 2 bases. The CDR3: CASSPTSGNTYNEQFF. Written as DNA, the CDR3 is TGTGCCAGCAGCCCGACTAGCGGGAACACCTACAATGAGCAGTTCTTC.

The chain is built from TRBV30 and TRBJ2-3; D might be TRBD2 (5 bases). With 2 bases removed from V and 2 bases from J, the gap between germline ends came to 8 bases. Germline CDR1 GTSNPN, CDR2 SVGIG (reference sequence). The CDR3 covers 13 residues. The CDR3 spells CAWSSGNTDTQYF. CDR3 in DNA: TGTGCCTGGAGTTCGGGGAACACAGATACGCAGTATTTT. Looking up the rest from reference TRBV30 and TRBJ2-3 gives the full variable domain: SQTIHQWPATLVQPVGSPLSLECTVEGTSNPNLYWYRQAAGRGLQLLFYSVGIGQISSEVPQNLSASRPQDRQFILSSKKLLLSDSGFYLCAWSSGNTDTQYFGPGTRLTVL.

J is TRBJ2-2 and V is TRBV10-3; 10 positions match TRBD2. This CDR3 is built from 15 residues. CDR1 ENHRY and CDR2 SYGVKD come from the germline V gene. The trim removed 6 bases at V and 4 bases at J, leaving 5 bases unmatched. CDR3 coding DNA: TGTGCCATCAGCCCTAGCGGGAGATTCACCGGGGAGCTGTTTTTT. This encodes CAISPSGRFTGELFF.

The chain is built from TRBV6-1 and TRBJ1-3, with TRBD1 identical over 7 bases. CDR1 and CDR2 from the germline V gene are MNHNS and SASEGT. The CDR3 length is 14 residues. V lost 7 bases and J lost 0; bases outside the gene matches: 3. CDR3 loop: CASNGQVSGNTIYF. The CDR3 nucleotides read TGTGCCAGCAATGGACAGGTCTCTGGAAACACCATATATTTT.

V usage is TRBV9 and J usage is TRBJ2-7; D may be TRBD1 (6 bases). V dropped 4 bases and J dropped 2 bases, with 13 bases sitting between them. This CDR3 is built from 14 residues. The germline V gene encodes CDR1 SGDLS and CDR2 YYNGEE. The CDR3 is CASSKGDTTYEQYF. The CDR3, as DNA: TGTGCCAGCAGCAAGGGGGACACGACCTACGAGCAGTACTTC. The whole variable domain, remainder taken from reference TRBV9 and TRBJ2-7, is DSGVTQTPKHLITATGQRVTLRCSPRSGDLSVYWYQQSLDQGLQFLIQYYNGEERAKGNILERFSAQQFPDLHSELNLSSLELGDSALYFCASSKGDTTYEQYFGPGTRLTVT.

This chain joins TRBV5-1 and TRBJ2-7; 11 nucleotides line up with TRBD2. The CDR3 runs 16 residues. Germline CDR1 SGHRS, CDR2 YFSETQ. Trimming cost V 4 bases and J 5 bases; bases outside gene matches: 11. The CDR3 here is CASSPAIAGGQHEQYF. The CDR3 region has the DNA TGCGCCAGCAGCCCGGCTATAGCGGGAGGGCAGCACGAGCAGTACTTC.

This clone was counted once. DNA for the CDR3: TGTGCCAGTAATATCCAAAAGTTACAGGGGGGAAAATCCGGGGAGCTGTTTTTT. This sequence encodes CASNIQKLQGGKSGELFF. The chain joins TRBV19 to TRBJ2-2; 8 nucleotides line up with TRBD1. The CDR3 extends over 18 amino acids. The V gene end was trimmed by 7 bases and the J gene end by 6 bases; junction bases not matched to a gene: 19. The germline V gene has CDR1 LNHDA and CDR2 SQIVND (reference sequence).

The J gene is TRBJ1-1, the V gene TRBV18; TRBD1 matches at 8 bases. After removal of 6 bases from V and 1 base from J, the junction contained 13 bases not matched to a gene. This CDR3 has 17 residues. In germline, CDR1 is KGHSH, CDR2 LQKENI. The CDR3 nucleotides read TGTGCCAGCTCGCCCAGGACAGGGCCAAACCCGAACACTGAAGCTTTCTTT. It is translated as CASSPRTGPNPNTEAFF.